A selection of T cell receptor beta chains follows, all from one sample in a study of human thymus T cells. Only in-frame clones appear in the TCRdb table, and some are missing; sequencing was by immunoSEQ multiplex PCR. This table holds some 130,000 clones, around 94% found once. What was sequenced was thymus tissue. Receptors originate from a boy younger than two with a congenital heart defect but otherwise immunologically healthy. Both conserved end residues are part of each CDR3. Each record gives: V gene, J gene, D gene, clone size, CDR3 DNA, CDR3 protein. D genes are given only for firm matches. Part of the rows lack a size; the others show once, few, many or a class for expanded clones.

TRBV18	TRBJ2-7	TRBD1	once	TGTGCCAGCTGGTGCGGACAGGGACGAAACGAGCAGTACTTC	CASWCGQGRNEQYF
TRBV5-1	TRBJ2-5	TRBD2	NA	TGCGCCAGCAGCTTGGAGACTAGCGCCAGAGAGACCCAGTACTTC	CASSLETSARETQYF
TRBV6-5	TRBJ2-3	TRBD1	NA	TGTGCCAGCAGTTTGAATCGGGACAGGGAGACAGATACGCAGTATTTT	CASSLNRDRETDTQYF
TRBV6-6	TRBJ1-5	TRBD1	NA	TGTGCCAGCGGACAGGTCTACAATCAGCCCCAGCATTTT	CASGQVYNQPQHF
TRBV2	TRBJ2-5	NA	NA	TGTGCCAGCAGTGACCTCCGCGGGTACCAAGAGACCCAGTACTTC	CASSDLRGYQETQYF
TRBV11-2	TRBJ2-4	TRBD2	NA	TGTGCCAGCACCCCCGGGGGGGCGGGGGTAGCCAAAAACATTCAGTACTTC	CASTPGGAGVAKNIQYF
TRBV5-4	TRBJ2-3	NA	NA	TGTGCCAGCAGCTTGGAAGTGGGGGTCACAGATACGCAGTATTTT	CASSLEVGVTDTQYF
TRBV28	TRBJ1-1	NA	once	TGTGCCAGCAGTTTAGTGGTTGGCCCCGGGGGGAACACTGAAGCTTTCTTT	CASSLVVGPGGNTEAFF
TRBV6-5	TRBJ2-7	TRBD2	NA	TGTGCCAGCGGAAGCGGGGGGCCGTCCTACGAGCAGTACTTC	CASGSGGPSYEQYF
TRBV5-1	TRBJ2-3	NA	NA	TGCGCCAGCAGCGGGGGGCAGACAGATACGCAGTATTTT	CASSGGQTDTQYF
TRBV2	TRBJ2-1	NA	NA	TGTGCCAGCAGGCCCAGCTCCTACAATGAGCAGTTCTTC	CASRPSSYNEQFF
TRBV7-2	TRBJ1-1	NA	NA	TGTGCCAGCAGCCCATCCCGGACAAGTGGTCGGTGCGACACTGAAGCTTTCTTT	CASSPSRTSGRCDTEAFF
TRBV30	TRBJ1-2	TRBD1	NA	TGTGCCTGGAGTACCGCGACAGGGTCACGGTATGGCTACACCTTC	CAWSTATGSRYGYTF
TRBV4-3	TRBJ2-5	NA	NA	TGCGCCAGCAGCCAAGATGGGACCTTCCAAGAGACCCAGTACTTC	CASSQDGTFQETQYF
TRBV27	TRBJ2-1	TRBD1	NA	TGTGCCAGCAGTCTTCGCGGACAGGGCCACAATGAGCAGTTCTTC	CASSLRGQGHNEQFF
TRBV27	TRBJ2-3	TRBD2	NA	TGTGCCAGCAACTCCGGGACTAGCGGGGGGACCCCCACAGATACGCAGTATTTT	CASNSGTSGGTPTDTQYF
TRBV5-6	TRBJ1-2	NA	once	TGTGCCAGCAGCTTGGTGGGGACAAGGGGCTACACCTTC	CASSLVGTRGYTF
TRBV7-2	TRBJ2-4	NA	NA	TGTGCCAGCAGCAAGACCCCGATCCCACCGAAAAACATTCAGTACTTC	CASSKTPIPPKNIQYF
TRBV5-6	TRBJ2-7	NA	NA	TGTGCCAGCAGCTTGGCCTCCCGGACAGATTACTACGAGCAGTACTTC	CASSLASRTDYYEQYF
TRBV28	TRBJ2-3	NA	NA	TGTGCCAGCAGTTTACGTCGGGGGACCACAGATACGCAGTATTTT	CASSLRRGTTDTQYF
TRBV28	TRBJ1-5	TRBD1	NA	TGTGCCAGCAGTTCCCCGGGACAGGGAGGAGGACTGATAGGCAATCAGCCCCAGCATTTT	CASSSPGQGGGLIGNQPQHF
TRBV5-1	TRBJ2-6	NA	NA	TGCGCCAGCAGCTTGGAGCAGACGAGTCCCCCCTCTGGGGCCAACGTCCTGACTTTC	CASSLEQTSPPSGANVLTF
TRBV9	TRBJ2-1	TRBD2	NA	TGTGCCAGCAGCACCCGACTAGCGGGGGGCCCAACGTTCTTC	CASSTRLAGGPTFF
TRBV4-3	TRBJ2-2	NA	NA	TGCGCCAGCCGCCGGAAGGGGGTGGTCGGGGAGCTGTTTTTT	CASRRKGVVGELFF
TRBV2	TRBJ2-3	NA	NA	TGTGCCAGCAGTGAAGCAACGCCGAATACGCAGTATTTT	CASSEATPNTQYF
TRBV27	TRBJ1-1	NA	NA	TGTGCCAGCAGCTCGGGAGGGGGGATGAACACTGAAGCTTTCTTT	CASSSGGGMNTEAFF
TRBV5-6	TRBJ1-3	TRBD1	NA	TGTGCCAGCAGCTTTTTGGACAGGGGGCCCGGAAACACCATATATTTT	CASSFLDRGPGNTIYF
TRBV28	TRBJ2-2	NA	NA	TGTGCCAGCAGTCAGGGAACCGGGGAGCTGTTTTTT	CASSQGTGELFF
TRBV2	TRBJ1-1	NA	NA	TGTGCCAGCAGTGTGAGGAGTTTTCTCGATGCGAACACTGAAGCTTTCTTT	CASSVRSFLDANTEAFF
TRBV4-3	TRBJ2-7	NA	NA	TGCGCCAGCAGCCAAGAGGTGTGGTTCCCCTACTACGAGCAGTACTTC	CASSQEVWFPYYEQYF
TRBV28	TRBJ1-5	NA	NA	TGTGCCAGCACCTCCGGGAGGGGCGGCAATCAGCCCCAGCATTTT	CASTSGRGGNQPQHF
TRBV11-2	TRBJ2-5	NA	NA	TGTGCCAGCAGCTCGGAAGAGACCCAGTACTTC	CASSSEETQYF
TRBV27	TRBJ1-4	NA	NA	TGTGCCAGCAGTTTATACCCCAATGAAAAACTGTTTTTT	CASSLYPNEKLFF
TRBV28	TRBJ2-7	NA	NA	TGTGCCAGCAGTTCCCCCTTTGCCCCTCCTTCCTACGAGCAGTACTTC	CASSSPFAPPSYEQYF
TRBV5-1	TRBJ2-2	NA	few	TGCGCCAGCAGCTTGGGACAGGAGCTGTTTTTT	CASSLGQELFF
TRBV7-2	TRBJ2-2	NA	once	TGTGCCAGCAGCCGACTAGAAGGGCCCAACACCGGGGAGCTGTTTTTT	CASSRLEGPNTGELFF
TRBV5-1	TRBJ2-5	NA	NA	TGCGCCAGCAGGGACAGAAACCAAGAGACCCAGTACTTC	CASRDRNQETQYF
TRBV28	TRBJ1-2	TRBD1	NA	TGTGCCAGCAGCCTCGGGACAGATCATGGCTACACCTTC	CASSLGTDHGYTF
TRBV9	TRBJ1-3	TRBD1	NA	TGTGCCAGCAGCGGGACCGACAGGGCTGGAAACACCATATATTTT	CASSGTDRAGNTIYF
TRBV28	TRBJ2-7	TRBD2	NA	TGTGCCAGCAGGACCTCTAGCGGGGGGCCTCCATACGAGCAGTACTTC	CASRTSSGGPPYEQYF
TRBV7-4	TRBJ1-2	NA	once	TGTGCCAGCAGCTTAGCGAAGGGGGGGAACTATGGCTACACCTTC	CASSLAKGGNYGYTF
TRBV2	TRBJ2-5	TRBD2	NA	TGTGCCAGCAGCCTGGGACTAGCAGAGACCCAGTACTTC	CASSLGLAETQYF
TRBV4-3	TRBJ1-6	NA	NA	TGCGCCAGCAGCCAAGACCGGTTCCTCTTGAGGTCACCCCTCCACTTT	CASSQDRFLLRSPLHF
TRBV7-2	TRBJ2-1	NA	NA	TGTGCCAGCAGCGCGGGTACTAGGATCCATGAGCAGTTCTTC	CASSAGTRIHEQFF
TRBV29-1	TRBJ2-5	TRBD2	NA	TGCAGCGTGGGGATGCGGGGGCAAGAGACCCAGTACTTC	CSVGMRGQETQYF
TRBV2	TRBJ1-1	NA	NA	TGTGCCAGCTCTCTCAGGGGTACGAACACTGAAGCTTTCTTT	CASSLRGTNTEAFF
TRBV6-1	TRBJ2-7	TRBD1	NA	TGTGCCAGCAGTGAAATAGGCAGGGGGCATGAGCGCGCTTACTACGAGCAGTACTTC	CASSEIGRGHERAYYEQYF
TRBV5-4	TRBJ2-5	NA	NA	TGTGCCAGCAGCCCGGATGCTAGAGGGGCAGAGACCCAGTACTTC	CASSPDARGAETQYF
TRBV10-3	TRBJ1-4	TRBD1	NA	TGTGCCTCAAGGGGGACAGCGAATGAAAAACTGTTTTTT	CASRGTANEKLFF
TRBV28	TRBJ2-7	NA	NA	TGTGCCAGCAGTACATTCTCTGGTTCCTACGAGCAGTACTTC	CASSTFSGSYEQYF
TRBV5-4	TRBJ2-5	TRBD2	NA	TGTGCCAGCAGCTTGACTAGCGGGGAGACCCAGTACTTC	CASSLTSGETQYF
TRBV4-3	TRBJ2-3	NA	NA	TGCGCCAGCAGCCAAGGTAGGCAGCGCACGCAGTATTTT	CASSQGRQRTQYF
TRBV28	TRBJ2-1	NA	NA	TGTGCCAGCAGAATGATGGTAGCGGATTACAATGAGCAGTTCTTC	CASRMMVADYNEQFF
TRBV19	TRBJ1-2	TRBD1	NA	TGTGCCAGGAGGACAGGGCCCGGGTATGGCTACACCTTC	CARRTGPGYGYTF
TRBV4-1	TRBJ2-6	NA	NA	TGCGCCAGCAGCCAAGATCGTGTGGGAAGATGGTCTGGGGCCAACGTCCTGACTTTC	CASSQDRVGRWSGANVLTF
TRBV9	TRBJ2-1	NA	NA	TGTGCCAGCAGCCGTGGTGGACGGGAGCAGTTCTTC	CASSRGGREQFF
TRBV5-1	TRBJ2-1	NA	NA	TGCGCCAGCAGCTTGGAGCTTTTCCCCGGCAATGAGCAGTTCTTC	CASSLELFPGNEQFF
TRBV9	TRBJ2-1	NA	NA	TGTGCCAGCAGCGTAGGCCAGGCTACAAGAAATGAGCAGTTCTTC	CASSVGQATRNEQFF
TRBV6-1	TRBJ1-2	NA	NA	TGTGCCAGCAGCCCCATAGGCTACACCTTC	CASSPIGYTF